This T cell receptor (beta chain) was captured by sequencing in a study of T cells after yellow fever vaccination. One entry per CDR3 protein, called by TCRdb with MiXCR from the 5' RACE reads. The data show a few hundred thousand distinct CDR3 sequences, 8.7% seen once. V was trimmed by 1 base and J by 1 base, leaving 14 bases between them. The CDR3 has 16 residues. CDR1 is SQVTM and CDR2 is ANQGSEA in the germline V gene. The chain is built from TRBV29-1 and TRBJ2-4; D unresolved. The material sequenced was PBMCs, taken on the day of the first yellow fever vaccination. The TCR sequence derives from a man younger than 30 who received the YFV17D yellow fever vaccine. CDR3 bases: TGCAGCGTTGAAGGGCCCGACCGAGAGGCCAAAAACATTCAGTACTTC. Amino acid sequence: CSVEGPDREAKNIQYF. The full variable domain, in which reference TRBV29-1 and TRBJ2-4 provide the parts outside the CDR3, is SAVISQKPSRDICQRGTSLTIQCQVDSQVTMMFWYRQQPGQSLTLIATANQGSEATYESGFVIDKFPISRPNLTFSTLTVSNMSPEDSSIYLCSVEGPDREAKNIQYFGAGTRLSVL.